Following are 16 T cell receptor beta chains from one sample sequenced in a study of blood T cell repertoires in COVID-19. The repertoire was sequenced with immunoSEQ multiplex PCR; TCRdb's copy has only in-frame clones and lacks some. The sample has 55,000 to 75,000 clones; 73% are singletons. The sequenced material came from peripheral blood. Receptor source: a man between 60 and 70 years old with acute or convalescent COVID-19.

The chain joins TRBV6-5 to TRBJ1-6; TRBD1 might be the D (5 bases). Trimming removed 7 bases at V and 9 bases at J, with 10 bases between. From germline, CDR1 is MNHEY and CDR2 SVGAGI. CDR3 length: 12 amino acids. The CDR3 DNA reads as TGTGCCAGCACGGGGGATAGTTCACCCCTCCACTTT. It specifies CASTGDSSPLHF.

This chain links TRBV11-3 with TRBJ2-1; 7 bases map to TRBD2. The CDR3 runs 16 residues. Germline loops: CDR1 SGHNT, CDR2 YENEEA. V lost 5 bases to trimming and J lost 3 bases; unmatched junction nucleotides: 10. This chain's CDR3 is CASSKGGGIVYNEQFF. Here the CDR3 DNA reads TGTGCCAGCAGCAAAGGCGGGGGTATAGTCTACAATGAGCAGTTCTTC.

The count of this clone is one. The V gene is TRBV5-1, the J gene TRBJ2-3; 13 bases align to TRBD2. The CDR3 is 19 amino acids. V was pared by 2 bases and J by 3 bases, with 12 bases of the junction left unmatched. Germline CDR1 is SGHRS and CDR2 is YFSETQ. As DNA, the CDR3 is TGCGCCAGCAGCTTTCCTTCCCAACTAGCGGGAGGGCATACAGATACGCAGTATTTT. Its translation: CASSFPSQLAGGHTDTQYF.

V gene TRBV2 combines with J gene TRBJ1-5; the match to TRBD1 covers 9 bases. CDR1 and CDR2 (germline): SNHLY, FYNNEI. Trimming took 5 bases from V and 5 from J; bases not matched to a gene: 7. This CDR3 is built from 15 residues. In DNA, the CDR3 is TGTGCCAGCAGTACCGACAGGGGGACATATCAGCCCCAGCATTTT. It is translated as CASSTDRGTYQPQHF. Based on the CDR3 plus reference TRBV2 and TRBJ1-5, the full variable domain is EPEVTQTPSHQVTQMGQEVILRCVPISNHLYFYWYRQILGQKVEFLVSFYNNEISEKSEIFDDQFSVERPDGSNFTLKIRSTKLEDSAMYFCASSTDRGTYQPQHFGDGTRLSIL.

The rearrangement uses TRBV24-1 and TRBJ2-7; D ambiguous. This CDR3 comprises 11 residues. The germline CDR1 and CDR2 sequences are KGHDR and SFDVKD. V was clipped by 7 bases and J by 4 bases, with 7 bases between them. The CDR3 DNA is TGTGCCACCAGGCGCGATTACGAGCAGTACTTC. Protein product: CATRRDYEQYF.

This clone was observed a handful of times. V gene TRBV11-1 combines with J gene TRBJ2-1; TRBD2 matches at 8 bases. The CDR3 sequence is 15 residues long. Germline V gives CDR1 SGHAT, CDR2 FQDESV (reference sequence). V gave up 5 bases and J gave up 6 bases; unmatched junction bases: 9. CDR3 sequence: CASSEGAGVLNEQFF. The CDR3 DNA sequence: TGTGCCAGCAGCGAGGGAGCGGGAGTTCTCAATGAGCAGTTCTTC.

V and J are TRBV3-1 (or the pseudogene TRBV3-2) and TRBJ1-4; 8 bases map to TRBD1. Germline V CDR1 and CDR2: LGHDT, YNNKEL (reference sequence). V shed 4 bases and J 3 bases; nucleotides not matched to a gene: 1. The CDR3 totals 14 residues. The DNA of the CDR3 is TGTGCCAGCAGCCTACAGGGGGCTAATGAAAAACTGTTTTTT. Translating it yields CASSLQGANEKLFF.

This clone was seen only a few times. The genes are TRBV10-3 and TRBJ2-1, with 10 bases identical to TRBD1. The trim removed 0 bases at V and 7 bases at J, leaving 6 bases unmatched. CDR3 length equals 16 residues. The germline gives CDR1 ENHRY, CDR2 SYGVKD. CDR3 nucleotides: TGTGCCATCAGTGAGTCTGGCCGGGACAGGGGTAATGAGCAGTTCTTC. It specifies CAISESGRDRGNEQFF.

V gene TRBV2 combines with J gene TRBJ1-2; 8 bases map to TRBD1. The CDR3 totals 14 residues. Looked up from germline, CDR1 is SNHLY and CDR2 is FYNNEI. The junction had 8 bases not matched to a gene; V was cut back by 4 bases and J by 7 bases. The CDR3 coding sequence is TGTGCCAGCAGTGTTGTCAGGGGGCATGTTGGCTACACCTTC. Amino acid sequence: CASSVVRGHVGYTF.

V usage is TRBV7-3 and J usage is TRBJ2-3, with 11 nucleotides matching TRBD2. CDR1 is SGHTA and CDR2 is FQGTGA in the germline V gene. Trimming removed 2 bases from V and 0 bases from J; junction bases left unmatched: 7. The CDR3 extends over 18 amino acids. The CDR3 sequence: CASSLSSGGKISTDTQYF. In DNA, the CDR3 is TGTGCCAGCAGCTTATCTAGCGGGGGGAAAATTAGCACAGATACGCAGTATTTT.

V and J are TRBV5-4 and TRBJ2-5; 7 bases line up with TRBD2. The CDR3 consists of 14 residues. Germline V gives CDR1 SGHNT, CDR2 YYREEE (reference sequence). The trim removed 4 bases at V and 3 bases at J, leaving 6 bases unmatched. The CDR3 nucleotides read TGTGCCAGCAGCGGCGGGGGTTTCGAAGAGACCCAGTACTTC. Its translation: CASSGGGFEETQYF.

The chain carries TRBV30 and TRBJ2-1, with D perhaps matching TRBD2 (5 bases). The germline CDR1 and CDR2 sequences are GTSNPN and SVGIG (reference sequence). With 0 bases removed from V and 13 bases from J, the gap between germline ends came to 10 bases. The CDR3 extends over 11 amino acids. The CDR3 DNA is TGTGCCTGGAGTGTGAGCGGTAAACAGTTCTTC. It codes for CAWSVSGKQFF.

CDR3 coding DNA: TGTGCCAGCAGCCCGAAGGACAGGGGCCCAGATACGCAGTATTTT. Translation: CASSPKDRGPDTQYF. The V call is TRBV3-1 (or the pseudogene TRBV3-2), the J call TRBJ2-3, with 9 bases identical to TRBD1. This CDR3 is built from 15 residues. CDR1 and CDR2 (germline): LGHDT, YNNKEL (reference sequence). Unmatched junction bases numbered 6, after V lost 4 bases and J lost 4 bases.

V usage is TRBV7-2 and J usage is TRBJ2-3; 8 positions agree with TRBD2. CDR1 is SGHTA, CDR2 FQGNSA, per germline. This CDR3 has 16 amino acids. V shed 4 bases and J 4 bases; nucleotides not matched to a gene: 10. The CDR3 sequence is CASSSWTSRDADTQYF. CDR3 sequence (DNA): TGTGCCAGCAGCTCTTGGACTAGCAGGGACGCAGATACGCAGTATTTT. The full variable domain, rest sourced from reference TRBV7-2 and TRBJ2-3, is GAGVSQSPSNKVTEKGKDVELRCDPISGHTALYWYRQSLGQGLEFLIYFQGNSAPDKSGLPSDRFSAERTGGSVSTLTIQRTQQEDSAVYLCASSSWTSRDADTQYFGPGTRLTVL.

The V gene is TRBV27, the J gene TRBJ2-5, with TRBD1 identical over 8 bases. This CDR3 is 15 amino acids long. Germline V gene sequence: CDR1 MNHEY, CDR2 SMNVEV (reference sequence). V lost 3 bases and J lost 5; bases outside the gene matches: 8. The CDR3 sequence is CASSFLDRAEETQYF. For the CDR3, the DNA is TGTGCCAGCAGTTTCCTGGACAGGGCGGAGGAGACCCAGTACTTC.

The chain combines TRBV5-4 with TRBJ2-4; 10 bases fit TRBD2. The CDR3 is made up of 19 amino acids. The germline V gene has CDR1 SGHNT and CDR2 YYREEE (reference sequence). The junction had 14 bases not matched to a gene; V was cut back by 4 bases and J by 1 base. CDR3: CASSAGGASGSGAKNIQYF. The DNA for the CDR3 is TGTGCCAGCAGCGCTGGGGGGGCTAGCGGGAGTGGTGCCAAAAACATTCAGTACTTC.